This TCR beta chain was observed in a study of technical replicates of blood from a handful of donors. Sequenced by immunoSEQ multiplex PCR; TCRdb stores in-frame clones only, minus some. The sample has some 71,000 clones, approximately 96% seen once. From germline, CDR1 is MNHEY and CDR2 SMNVEV (reference sequence). The CDR3 runs 15 residues. J lost 5 bases, V lost 4 bases, and 9 bases had no gene match. This receptor was obtained from a human donor in good health. Sequenced sample: T cells isolated from PBMCs. The chain couples TRBV27 to TRBJ2-5; 8 bases are a match to TRBD2. The CDR3 spells CASSSPGLGRETQYF. DNA of the CDR3: TGTGCCAGCAGTTCACCGGGACTAGGACGGGAGACCCAGTACTTC.